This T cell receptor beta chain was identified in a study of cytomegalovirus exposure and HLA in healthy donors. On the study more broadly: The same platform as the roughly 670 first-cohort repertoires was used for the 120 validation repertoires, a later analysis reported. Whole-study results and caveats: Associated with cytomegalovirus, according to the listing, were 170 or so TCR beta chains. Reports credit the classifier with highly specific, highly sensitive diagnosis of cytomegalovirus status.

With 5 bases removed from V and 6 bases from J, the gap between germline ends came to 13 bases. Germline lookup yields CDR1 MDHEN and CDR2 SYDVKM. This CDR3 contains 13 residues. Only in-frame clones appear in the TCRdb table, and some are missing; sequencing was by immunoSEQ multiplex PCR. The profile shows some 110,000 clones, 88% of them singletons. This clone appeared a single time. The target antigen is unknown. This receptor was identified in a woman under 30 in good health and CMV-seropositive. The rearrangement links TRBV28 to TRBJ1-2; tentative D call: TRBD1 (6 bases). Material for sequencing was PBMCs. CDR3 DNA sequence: TGTGCCAGCAGTGGCACAGGGAGAGATGGCTACACCTTC. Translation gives CASSGTGRDGYTF.